The clone carrying this TCR beta chain was recorded a few times. V lost 1 base and J 3 bases, leaving 13 bases between the germline ends. Germline V CDR1 and CDR2: SGHRS, YFSETQ. The CDR3 is made up of 15 amino acids. This entry is derived from a study of blood T cells in healthy people across ages. A minimum of 6.5 million PBMCs was isolated per sample. For the second PCR, which ran for about 6 to 11 cycles, a sample-barcoded 5' primer and a J-beta primer mix were used. TCRdb ran MiXCR on the 5' RACE reads and lists one entry per CDR3 protein. The sample lists around 900,000 distinct CDR3 sequences; about 28% were seen once.

This rearrangement joins TRBV5-1 to TRBJ1-2, with D possibly being TRBD1 (6 bases). The TCR comes from a woman older than 75 in good health. Sequencing used blood. The CDR3 DNA reads TGCGCCAGCAGCTTGCAGGGGCCACCAGACTATGGCTACACCTTC. This sequence encodes CASSLQGPPDYGYTF. The entire variable domain, with the rest obtained from reference TRBV5-1 and TRBJ1-2, is as follows: KAGVTQTPRYLIKTRGQQVTLSCSPISGHRSVSWYQQTPGQGLQFLFEYFSETQRNKGNFPGRFSGRQFSNSRSEMNVSTLELGDSALYLCASSLQGPPDYGYTFGSGTRLTVV.